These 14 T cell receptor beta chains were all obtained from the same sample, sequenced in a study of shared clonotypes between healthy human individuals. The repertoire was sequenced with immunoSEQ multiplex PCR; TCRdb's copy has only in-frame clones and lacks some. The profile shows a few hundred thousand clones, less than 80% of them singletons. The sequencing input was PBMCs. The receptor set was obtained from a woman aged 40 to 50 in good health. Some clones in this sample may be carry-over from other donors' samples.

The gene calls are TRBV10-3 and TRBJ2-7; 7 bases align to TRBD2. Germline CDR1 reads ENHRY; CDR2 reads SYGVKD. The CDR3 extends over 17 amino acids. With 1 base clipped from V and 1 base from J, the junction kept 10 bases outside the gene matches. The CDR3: CAISEYGVGLPSYEQYF. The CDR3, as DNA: TGTGCCATCAGTGAGTACGGAGTGGGACTACCATCCTACGAGCAGTACTTC.

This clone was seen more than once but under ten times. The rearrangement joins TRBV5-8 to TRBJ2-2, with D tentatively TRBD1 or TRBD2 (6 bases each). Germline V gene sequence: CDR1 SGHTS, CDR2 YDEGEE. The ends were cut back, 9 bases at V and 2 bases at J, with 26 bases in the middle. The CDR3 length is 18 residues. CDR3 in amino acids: CATKRDIREPLNTGELFF. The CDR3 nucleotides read TGTGCCACCAAAAGGGACATCCGGGAGCCCCTAAACACCGGGGAGCTGTTTTTT.

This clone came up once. This CDR3 reads CSVEGQGGYEAFF. The CDR3 region has the DNA TGCAGCGTTGAAGGACAGGGGGGGTATGAAGCTTTCTTT. The chain carries TRBV29-1 and TRBJ1-1, with 9 nucleotides matching TRBD1. Trimming cost V 1 base and J 7 bases; bases outside gene matches: 4. The germline V gene encodes CDR1 SQVTM and CDR2 ANQGSEA. The CDR3 has 13 residues.

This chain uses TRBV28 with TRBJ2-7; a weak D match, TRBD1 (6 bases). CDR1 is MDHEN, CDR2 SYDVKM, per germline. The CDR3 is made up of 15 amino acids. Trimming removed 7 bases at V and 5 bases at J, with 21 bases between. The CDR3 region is CASIMGATTNNEQYF. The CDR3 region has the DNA TGTGCCAGCATCATGGGGGCAACTACTAACAACGAGCAGTACTTC.

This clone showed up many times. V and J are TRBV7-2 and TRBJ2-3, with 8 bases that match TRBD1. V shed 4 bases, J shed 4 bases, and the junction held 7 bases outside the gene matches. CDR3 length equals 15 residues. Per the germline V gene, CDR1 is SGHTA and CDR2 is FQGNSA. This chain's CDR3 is CASSYRPGGADTQYF. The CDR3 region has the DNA TGTGCCAGCAGCTACAGGCCAGGGGGCGCAGATACGCAGTATTTT.

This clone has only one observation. As DNA, the CDR3 is TGTGCCACCAGCAGAGACCCCAACGTGAACACTGAAGCTTTCTTT. Its translation: CATSRDPNVNTEAFF. The chain employs TRBV15 and TRBJ1-1; unclear D gene. From germline, CDR1 is LNHNV and CDR2 YYDKDF (reference sequence). The length of the CDR3 is 15 residues. Trimming took 0 bases from V and 0 from J, leaving 8 bases between them.

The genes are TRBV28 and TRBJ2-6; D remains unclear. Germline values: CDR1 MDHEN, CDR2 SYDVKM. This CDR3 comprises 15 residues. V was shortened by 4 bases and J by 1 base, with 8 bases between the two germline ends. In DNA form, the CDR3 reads TGTGCCAGCAGTTCCCCATGGTCTGGGGCCAACGTCCTGACTTTC. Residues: CASSSPWSGANVLTF.

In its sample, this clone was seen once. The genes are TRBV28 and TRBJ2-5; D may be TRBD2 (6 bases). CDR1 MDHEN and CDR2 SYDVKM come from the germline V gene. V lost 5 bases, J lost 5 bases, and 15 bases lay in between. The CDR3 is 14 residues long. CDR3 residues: CASSPAGTGETQYF. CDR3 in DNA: TGTGCCAGCAGTCCCGCGGGAACGGGGGAGACCCAGTACTTC.

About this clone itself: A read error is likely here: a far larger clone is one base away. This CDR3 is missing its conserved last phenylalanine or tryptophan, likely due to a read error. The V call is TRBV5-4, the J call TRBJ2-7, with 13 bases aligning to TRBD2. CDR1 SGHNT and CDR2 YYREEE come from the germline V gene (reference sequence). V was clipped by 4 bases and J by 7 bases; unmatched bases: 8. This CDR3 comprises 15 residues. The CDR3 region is CASSQGTSGMKEQYL. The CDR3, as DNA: TGTGCCAGCAGCCAAGGGACTAGCGGGATGAAAGAGCAGTACCTC.

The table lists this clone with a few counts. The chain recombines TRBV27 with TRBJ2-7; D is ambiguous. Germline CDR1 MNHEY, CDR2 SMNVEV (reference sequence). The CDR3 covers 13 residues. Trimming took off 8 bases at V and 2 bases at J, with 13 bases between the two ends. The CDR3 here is CASSTRFPYEQYF. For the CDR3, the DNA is TGTGCCAGCTCCACACGTTTTCCCTACGAGCAGTACTTC.

Here the CDR3 reads CASSLAAGAGYGYTF. Here the CDR3 DNA reads TGTGCCAGCAGCTTGGCGGCAGGGGCAGGGTATGGCTACACCTTC. The genes are TRBV5-4 and TRBJ1-2; perhaps TRBD1 as D (6 bases). Trimming took 0 bases from V and 5 from J, leaving 14 bases between them. The CDR3 loop spans 15 amino acids. The germline CDR1 and CDR2 sequences are SGHNT and YYREEE (reference sequence).

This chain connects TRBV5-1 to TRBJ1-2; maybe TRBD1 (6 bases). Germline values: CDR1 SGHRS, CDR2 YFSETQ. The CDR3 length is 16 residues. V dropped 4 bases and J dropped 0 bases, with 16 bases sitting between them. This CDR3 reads CASSTILQGSNYGYTF. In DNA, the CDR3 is TGCGCCAGCAGCACCATATTACAGGGATCTAACTATGGCTACACCTTC.

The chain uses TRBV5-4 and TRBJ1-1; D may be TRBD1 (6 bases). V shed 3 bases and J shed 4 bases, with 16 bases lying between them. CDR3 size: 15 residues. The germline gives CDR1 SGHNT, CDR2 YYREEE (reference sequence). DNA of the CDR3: TGTGCCAGCAGCTCACACAGGGCCGGGAGCACTGAAGCTTTCTTT. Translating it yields CASSSHRAGSTEAFF.

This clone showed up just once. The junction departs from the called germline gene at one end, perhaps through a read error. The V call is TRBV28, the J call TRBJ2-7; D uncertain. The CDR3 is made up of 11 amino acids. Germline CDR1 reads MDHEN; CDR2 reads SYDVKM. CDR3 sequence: CVSSNLYEQYF. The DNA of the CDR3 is TGTGTCAGCAGTAACCTCTACGAGCAGTACTTC.